In its sample, the clone carrying this T cell receptor (beta chain) was seen a few times. The data are from a study of T-cell reconstitution after alpha-beta-depleted transplantation in children. Library preparation (for TCRbeta) was performed with unique molecular identifiers. TCRdb re-analysed the PCR reads in MiXCR, keeping a single row per CDR3 protein. The sample carries approximately 590,000 distinct CDR3 sequences, roughly 10% recorded once. This specimen was PBMCs from the stem cell graft donor, taken from the stem cell graft. The clonotype was recovered from a human donor who donated a stem cell graft to a child with acute myeloid leukemia.

The CDR3 region is CASSSTTQNIQYF. CDR3 DNA: TGTGCCAGCAGTTCGACTACCCAAAACATTCAGTACTTC. The chain has TRBV7-2 and TRBJ2-4, with TRBD2 as a possible D gene (5 bases). V was cut by 6 bases and J by 5 bases, with 11 bases left in between. CDR3 length equals 13 residues. Per germline, CDR1 SGHTA and CDR2 FQGNSA. Full variable domain (rest looked up from reference TRBV7-2 and TRBJ2-4): GAGVSQSPSNKVTEKGKDVELRCDPISGHTALYWYRQSLGQGLEFLIYFQGNSAPDKSGLPSDRFSAERTGGSVSTLTIQRTQQEDSAVYLCASSSTTQNIQYFGAGTRLSVL.